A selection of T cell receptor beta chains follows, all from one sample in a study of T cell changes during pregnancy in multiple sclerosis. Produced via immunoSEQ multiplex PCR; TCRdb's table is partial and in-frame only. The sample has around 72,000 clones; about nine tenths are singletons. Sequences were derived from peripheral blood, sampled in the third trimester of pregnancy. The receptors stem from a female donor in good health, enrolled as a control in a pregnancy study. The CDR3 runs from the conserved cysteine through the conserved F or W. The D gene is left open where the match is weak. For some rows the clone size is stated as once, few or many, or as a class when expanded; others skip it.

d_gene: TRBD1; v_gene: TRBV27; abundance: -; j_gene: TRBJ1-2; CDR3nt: TGTGCCAGCAGCTCAACAGGGGGGGATGGCTACACCTTC; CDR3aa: CASSSTGGDGYTF
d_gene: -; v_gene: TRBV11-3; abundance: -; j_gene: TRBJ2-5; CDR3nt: TGTGCCAGCAGCCTAGGGCTAGAAGGGACCCAGTACTTC; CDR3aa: CASSLGLEGTQYF
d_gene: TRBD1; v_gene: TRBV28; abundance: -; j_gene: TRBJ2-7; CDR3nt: TGTGCCAGCAGTTTAGGACAGGGCCTCTCCTACGAGCAGTACTTC; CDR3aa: CASSLGQGLSYEQYF
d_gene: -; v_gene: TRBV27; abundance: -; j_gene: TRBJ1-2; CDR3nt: TGTGCCACCCGGCAGGGCCTTGACTATGGCTACACCTTC; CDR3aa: CATRQGLDYGYTF
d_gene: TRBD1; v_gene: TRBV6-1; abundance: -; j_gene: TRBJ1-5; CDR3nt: TGTGCCAGCAGCCAGGGGGATGAAGGGCCCCAGCATTTT; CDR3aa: CASSQGDEGPQHF
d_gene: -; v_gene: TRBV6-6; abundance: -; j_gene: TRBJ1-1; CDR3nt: TGTGCCAGCACACGTGGGCAGGGTGGTGAAGCTTTCTTT; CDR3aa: CASTRGQGGEAFF
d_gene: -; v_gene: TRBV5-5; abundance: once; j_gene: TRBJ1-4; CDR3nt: TGTGCCAGCAGCTTGGCCGCGGGGGAAAAACTGTTTTTT; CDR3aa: CASSLAAGEKLFF
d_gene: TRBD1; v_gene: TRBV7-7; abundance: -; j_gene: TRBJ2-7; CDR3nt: TGTGCCAGCAGCACCAGTCACAGGGGTTACCCCTACGAGCAGTACTTC; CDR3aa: CASSTSHRGYPYEQYF
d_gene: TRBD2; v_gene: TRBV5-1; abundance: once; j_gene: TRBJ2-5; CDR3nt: TGCGCCAGCAGCCTGGGACTAGCGGGAAGAGTGGAGACCCAGTACTTC; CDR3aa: CASSLGLAGRVETQYF
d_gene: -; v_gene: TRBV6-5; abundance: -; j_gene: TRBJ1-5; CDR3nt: TGTGCCAGCAGTTCGGACAGACCGATAAGCAATCAGCCCCAGCATTTT; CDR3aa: CASSSDRPISNQPQHF
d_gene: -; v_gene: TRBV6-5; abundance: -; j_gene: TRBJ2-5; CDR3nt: TGTGCCAGCAGCGACTTCACAGGTGTGGGAGAGACCCAGTACTTC; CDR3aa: CASSDFTGVGETQYF
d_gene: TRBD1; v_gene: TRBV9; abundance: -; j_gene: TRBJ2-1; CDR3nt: TGTGCCAGCAGCGGGGGACAGGGGTTTGATGAGCAGTTCTTC; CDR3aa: CASSGGQGFDEQFF
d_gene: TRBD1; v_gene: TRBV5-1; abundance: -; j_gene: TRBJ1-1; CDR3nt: TGCGCCAGCAGCTTGCGGCCAGGGGGAGGTGGCACTGAAGCTTTCTTT; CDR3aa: CASSLRPGGGGTEAFF
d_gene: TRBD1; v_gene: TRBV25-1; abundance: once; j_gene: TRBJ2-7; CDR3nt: TGTGCCAGCAGTGAAAGCGACAGGGCCTACGAGCAGTACTTC; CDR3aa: CASSESDRAYEQYF
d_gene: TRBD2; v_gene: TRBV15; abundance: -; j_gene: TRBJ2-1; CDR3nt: TGTGCCACCAGCAGAGATGTGGGCCGAGCGGGAGGGCTCAATGAGCAGTTCTTC; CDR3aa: CATSRDVGRAGGLNEQFF
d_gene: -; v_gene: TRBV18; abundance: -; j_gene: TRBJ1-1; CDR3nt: TGTGCCAGCTCACCGGGGGGTGAGGACACTGAAGCTTTCTTT; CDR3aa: CASSPGGEDTEAFF
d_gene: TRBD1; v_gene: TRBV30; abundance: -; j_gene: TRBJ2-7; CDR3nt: TGTGCCTGGAGGGCACTGGGACAGGGGCTCGAGCAGTACTTC; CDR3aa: CAWRALGQGLEQYF
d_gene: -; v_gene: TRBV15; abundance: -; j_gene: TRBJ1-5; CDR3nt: TGTGCCACCAGCAGAGAAGGGAGTCAGCCCCAGCATTTT; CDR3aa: CATSREGSQPQHF
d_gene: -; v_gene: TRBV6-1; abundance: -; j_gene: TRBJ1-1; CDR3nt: TGTGCCAGCAGTGATGTCCTAGACCCGGGGAAGCCAGGCGGTAACACTGAAGCTTTCTTT; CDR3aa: CASSDVLDPGKPGGNTEAFF
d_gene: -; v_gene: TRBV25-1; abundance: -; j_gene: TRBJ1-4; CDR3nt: TGTGCCAGCAGTGAGAGGGGGACAAATGAAAAACTGTTTTTT; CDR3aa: CASSERGTNEKLFF
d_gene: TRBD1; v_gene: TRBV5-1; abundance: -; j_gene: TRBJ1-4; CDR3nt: TGCGCCAGCAGCCTGGGACAGAATAATGAAAAACTGTTTTTT; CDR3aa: CASSLGQNNEKLFF
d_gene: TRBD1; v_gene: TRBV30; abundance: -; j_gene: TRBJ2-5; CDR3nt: TGTGCCTGGAGTCCAGGGACAGCGGCCCAAGAGACCCAGTACTTC; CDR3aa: CAWSPGTAAQETQYF
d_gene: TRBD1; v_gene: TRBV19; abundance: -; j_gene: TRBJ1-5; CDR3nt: TGTGCCAGTAGTAGGGGGACAGGCGCTTATAGCAATCAGCCCCAGCATTTT; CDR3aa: CASSRGTGAYSNQPQHF
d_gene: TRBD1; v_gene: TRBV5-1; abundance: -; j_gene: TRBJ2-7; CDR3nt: TGCGCCAGCAGCAGGACAGGGGGGATCAACGAGCAGTACTTC; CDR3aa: CASSRTGGINEQYF
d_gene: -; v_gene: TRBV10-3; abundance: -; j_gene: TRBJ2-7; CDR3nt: TGTGCCATCAGGGAGGGGTACAGCTCTGAGCAGTACTTC; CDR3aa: CAIREGYSSEQYF
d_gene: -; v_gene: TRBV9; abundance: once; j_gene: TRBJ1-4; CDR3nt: TGTGCCAGCAGCGCCCAGGGTACCGCAACTAATGAAAAACTGTTTTTT; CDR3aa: CASSAQGTATNEKLFF
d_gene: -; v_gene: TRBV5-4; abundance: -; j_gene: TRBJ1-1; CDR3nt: TGTGCCAGCAGCTTGGCGCAGGGCTTGAACACTGAAGCTTTCTTT; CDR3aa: CASSLAQGLNTEAFF
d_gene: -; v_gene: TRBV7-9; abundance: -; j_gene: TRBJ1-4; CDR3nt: TGTGCCAGCAGACAGAACCCCGAAAAACTGTTTTTT; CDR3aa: CASRQNPEKLFF
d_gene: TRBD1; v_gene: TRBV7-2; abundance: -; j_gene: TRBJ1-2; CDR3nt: TGTGCCAGCAGCCCGGAGACAGGGGGCGCCTATGGCTACACCTTC; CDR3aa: CASSPETGGAYGYTF
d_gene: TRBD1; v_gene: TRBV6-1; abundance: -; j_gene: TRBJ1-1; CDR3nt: TGTGCCAGCAGGGCACAGGGGTTCACTGAAGCTTTCTTT; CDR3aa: CASRAQGFTEAFF
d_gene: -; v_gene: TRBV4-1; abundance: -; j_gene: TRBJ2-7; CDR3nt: TGCGCCAGCAGCCAAGACCCTTTAGACAGAGCCTACGAGCAGTACTTC; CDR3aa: CASSQDPLDRAYEQYF
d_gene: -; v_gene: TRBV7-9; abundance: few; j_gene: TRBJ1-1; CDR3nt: TGTGCCAGCAGCCGAAACTGGAACACTGAAGCTTTCTTT; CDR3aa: CASSRNWNTEAFF
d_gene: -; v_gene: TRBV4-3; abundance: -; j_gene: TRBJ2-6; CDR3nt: TGCGCCAGCAGCCAAGGAGGAGCTATCTCTGGGGCCAACGTCCTGACTTTC; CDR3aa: CASSQGGAISGANVLTF
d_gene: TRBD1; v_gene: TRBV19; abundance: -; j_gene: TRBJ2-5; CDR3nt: TGTGCCAGTAAGGGACAGCAAGAGACCCAGTACTTC; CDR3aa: CASKGQQETQYF
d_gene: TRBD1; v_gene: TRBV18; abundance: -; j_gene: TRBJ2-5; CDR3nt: TGTGCCAGCTCACCGACAGGGCCGGTTGCGGAGACCCAGTACTTC; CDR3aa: CASSPTGPVAETQYF
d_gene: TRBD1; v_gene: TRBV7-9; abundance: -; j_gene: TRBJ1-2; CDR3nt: TGTGCCAGCAGCTTGGGACAGGGCGCTGATGGCTACACCTTC; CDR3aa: CASSLGQGADGYTF
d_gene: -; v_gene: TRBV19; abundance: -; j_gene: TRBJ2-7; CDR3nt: TGTGCCAGTAGCGAAGGACAGCGCGACGAGCAGTACTTC; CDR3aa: CASSEGQRDEQYF
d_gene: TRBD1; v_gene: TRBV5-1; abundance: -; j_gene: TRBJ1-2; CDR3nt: TGCGCCAGCAGCTTGGTGGGACAGGGGAGTATCTATGGCTACACCTTC; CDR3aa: CASSLVGQGSIYGYTF
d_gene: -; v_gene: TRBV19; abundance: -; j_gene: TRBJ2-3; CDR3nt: TGTGCCAGTAGTATGGGGGCAGCTTCTAGCACAGATACGCAGTATTTT; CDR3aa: CASSMGAASSTDTQYF
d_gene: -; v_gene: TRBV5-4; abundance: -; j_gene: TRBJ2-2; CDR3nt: TGTGCCAGCAGCCGGCAGGGCGTGAACACCGGGGAGCTGTTTTTT; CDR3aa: CASSRQGVNTGELFF
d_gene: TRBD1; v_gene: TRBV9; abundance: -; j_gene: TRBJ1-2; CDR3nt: TGTGCCAGCAGCGAACAGACAGGGGGCTATGGCTACACCTTC; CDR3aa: CASSEQTGGYGYTF
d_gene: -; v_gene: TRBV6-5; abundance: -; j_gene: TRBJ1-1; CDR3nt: TGTGCCAGCAGCGACAGATTATACAATGAAGCTTTCTTT; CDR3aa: CASSDRLYNEAFF
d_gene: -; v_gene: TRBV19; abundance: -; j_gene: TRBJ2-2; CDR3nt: TGTGCCAGTAGTACCCACCAGACCTCGGGACTCGCGTGGTCCACCGGGGAGCTGTTTTTT; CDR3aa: CASSTHQTSGLAWSTGELFF
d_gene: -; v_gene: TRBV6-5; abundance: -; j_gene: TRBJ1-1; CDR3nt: TGTGCCAGCAGTTACTCGGGGGAAGTACGGGAGGCTTTCTTT; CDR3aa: CASSYSGEVREAFF
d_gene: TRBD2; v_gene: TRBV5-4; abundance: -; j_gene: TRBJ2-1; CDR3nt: TGTGCCAGCAGCCTCCCTAGCGGGAGGTACAATGAGCAGTTCTTC; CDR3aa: CASSLPSGRYNEQFF
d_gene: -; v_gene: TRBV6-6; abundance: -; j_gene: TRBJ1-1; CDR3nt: TGTGCCAGCAGTCCGCGTACTCCTTTGGCTGAAGCTTTCTTT; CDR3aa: CASSPRTPLAEAFF
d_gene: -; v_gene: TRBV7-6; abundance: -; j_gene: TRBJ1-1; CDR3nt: TGTGCCAGCAGCTTAGCCAGACAGGTGGGCACTGAAGCTTTCTTT; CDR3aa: CASSLARQVGTEAFF
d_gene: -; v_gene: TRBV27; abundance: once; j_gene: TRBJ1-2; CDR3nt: TGTGCCAGCAGCCGCCTCGGGGGGAACTATGGCTACACCTTC; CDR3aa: CASSRLGGNYGYTF
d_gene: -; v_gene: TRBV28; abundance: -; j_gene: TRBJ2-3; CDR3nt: TGTGCCAGCAGTTTAAGGTCTAGGATTCAAGATACGCAGTATTTT; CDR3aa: CASSLRSRIQDTQYF
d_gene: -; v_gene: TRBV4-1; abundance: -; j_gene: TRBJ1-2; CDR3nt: TGCGCCAGCAGCCAAGACGGGTCAGGCTGGATGAAGGGGGGCTACACCTTC; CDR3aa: CASSQDGSGWMKGGYTF
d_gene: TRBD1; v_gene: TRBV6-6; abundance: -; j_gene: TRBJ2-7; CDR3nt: TGTGCCAGCAGTTACTCGATCGGGGACAGGGACTACGAGCAGTACTTC; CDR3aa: CASSYSIGDRDYEQYF
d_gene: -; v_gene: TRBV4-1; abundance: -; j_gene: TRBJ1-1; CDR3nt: TGCGCCAGCAGCCAAGATCAAACGGTGAACACTGAAGCTTTCTTT; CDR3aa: CASSQDQTVNTEAFF
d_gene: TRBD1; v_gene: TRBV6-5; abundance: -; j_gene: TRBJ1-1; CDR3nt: TGTGCCAGCAGTCCCGCGGACAGGGGATCCCCTGAAGCTTTCTTT; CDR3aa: CASSPADRGSPEAFF
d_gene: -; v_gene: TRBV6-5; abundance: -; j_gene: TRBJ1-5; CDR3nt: TGTGCCAGCAGCCGAGACCAGGAGGGGAGACAGCCCCAGCATTTT; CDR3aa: CASSRDQEGRQPQHF